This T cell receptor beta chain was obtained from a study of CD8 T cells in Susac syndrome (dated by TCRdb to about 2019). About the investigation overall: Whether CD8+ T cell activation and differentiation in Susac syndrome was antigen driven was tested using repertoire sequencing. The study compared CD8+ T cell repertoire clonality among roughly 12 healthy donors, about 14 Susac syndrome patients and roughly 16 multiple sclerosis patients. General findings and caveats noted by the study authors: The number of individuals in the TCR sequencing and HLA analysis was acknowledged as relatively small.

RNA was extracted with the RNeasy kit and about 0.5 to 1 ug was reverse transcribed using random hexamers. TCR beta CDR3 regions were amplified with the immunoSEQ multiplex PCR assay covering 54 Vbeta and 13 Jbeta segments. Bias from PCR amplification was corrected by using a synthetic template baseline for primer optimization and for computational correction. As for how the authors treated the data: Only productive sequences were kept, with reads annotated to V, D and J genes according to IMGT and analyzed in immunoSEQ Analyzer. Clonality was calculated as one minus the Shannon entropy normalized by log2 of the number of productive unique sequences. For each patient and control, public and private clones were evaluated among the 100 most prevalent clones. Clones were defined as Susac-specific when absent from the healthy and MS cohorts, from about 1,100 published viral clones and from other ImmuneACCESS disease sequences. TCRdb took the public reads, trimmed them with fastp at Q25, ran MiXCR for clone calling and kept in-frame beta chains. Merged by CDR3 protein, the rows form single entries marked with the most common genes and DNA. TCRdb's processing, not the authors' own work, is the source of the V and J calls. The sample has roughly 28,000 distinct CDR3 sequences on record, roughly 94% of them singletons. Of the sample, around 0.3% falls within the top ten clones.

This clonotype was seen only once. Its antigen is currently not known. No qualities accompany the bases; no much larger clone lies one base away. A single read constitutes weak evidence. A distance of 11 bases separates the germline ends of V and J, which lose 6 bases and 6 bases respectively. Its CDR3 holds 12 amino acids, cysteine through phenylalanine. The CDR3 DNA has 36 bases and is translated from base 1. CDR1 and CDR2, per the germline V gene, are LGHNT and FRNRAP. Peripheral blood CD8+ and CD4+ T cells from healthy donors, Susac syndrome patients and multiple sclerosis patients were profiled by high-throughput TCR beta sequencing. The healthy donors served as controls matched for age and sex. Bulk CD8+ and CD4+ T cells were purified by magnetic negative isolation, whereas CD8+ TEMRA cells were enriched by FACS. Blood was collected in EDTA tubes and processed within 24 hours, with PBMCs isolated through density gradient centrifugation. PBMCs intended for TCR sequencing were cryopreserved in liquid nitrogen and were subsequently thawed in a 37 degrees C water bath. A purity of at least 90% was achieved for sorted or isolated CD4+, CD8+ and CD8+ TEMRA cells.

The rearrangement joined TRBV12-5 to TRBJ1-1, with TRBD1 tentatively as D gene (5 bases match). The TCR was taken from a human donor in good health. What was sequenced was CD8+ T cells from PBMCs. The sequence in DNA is TGTGCTAGTGGGATAACAGGAGCTGAAGCTTTCTTT. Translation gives CASGITGAEAFF.